Listed below are T cell receptor beta chains from one sample, sequenced in a study of shared clonotypes between healthy human individuals. Sequencing used immunoSEQ multiplex PCR; TCRdb keeps in-frame clones, though not all of them. This table has roughly 2 million clones, around 95% appearing once. Specimen: naive CD4+ T cells sorted from blood. The origin of the receptors is a man aged 18 to 30 in good health. CDR3s include the opening cysteine and the closing phenylalanine or tryptophan. Size is stated for part of the rows, as once, few or many counts, or as a class when the clone is expanded.

j_call v_call clone_size cdr3_aa
TRBJ2-3 TRBV5-1 - CASSTVRGRGTDTQYF
TRBJ1-4 TRBV19 - CASSTRTVLTNEKLFF
TRBJ1-1 TRBV5-1 - CASSWDREGDEAFF
TRBJ1-5 TRBV27 - CASSSERGLNQPQHF
TRBJ2-7 TRBV4-1 once CASSQGGLAIGEQYF
TRBJ1-1 TRBV7-9 once CASSLDRMNTEAFF
TRBJ2-3 TRBV9 - CASSSSDGRKTDTQYF
TRBJ2-3 TRBV5-1 - CASSFGTSGGTDTQYF
TRBJ1-5 TRBV30 - CAWDRGGQPQHF
TRBJ2-2 TRBV7-9 - CASSFRLAVRGTGELFF
TRBJ2-2 TRBV4-3 - CASSQGITGSANTGELFF
TRBJ1-1 TRBV5-1 - CASSLAGPWDTEAFF
TRBJ2-1 TRBV5-4 - CASSRDPLNEQFF
TRBJ1-4 TRBV6-1 - CASSIRVDEKLFF
TRBJ1-2 TRBV7-9 - CASSSPDREGNGYTF
TRBJ1-3 TRBV9 - CASSYQSSGNTIYF